One and the same sample provided the 16 T cell receptor beta chains below, sequenced in a study of blood T cell repertoires in COVID-19. Sequenced by immunoSEQ multiplex PCR; TCRdb stores in-frame clones only, minus some. The sample holds 280,000 or so clones; about 91% are singletons and the top ten take under 8%. Sequencing input: peripheral blood. The origin of the receptors is a woman younger than 45 who had recovered from COVID-19.

The J gene is TRBJ1-3, the V gene TRBV28; D is unresolved. V lost 3 bases, J lost 4 bases, and 10 bases lay in between. CDR3 length equals 14 residues. Germline V lookup: CDR1 MDHEN, CDR2 SYDVKM. DNA of the CDR3: TGTGCCAGCAGTTTTGGCAGTATCGGAAACACCATATATTTT. Amino acid sequence: CASSFGSIGNTIYF.

This sequence joins TRBV6-1 and TRBJ2-3; TRBD2 matches at 7 bases. The V and J ends lost 4 bases and 3 bases, in that order; junction bases with no gene match: 19. Germline loops: CDR1 MNHNS, CDR2 SASEGT. This CDR3 has 19 residues. Written as DNA, the CDR3 is TGTGCCAGCAGTGCGGATCCCTTGGGGAGGGGAGGTCGGACAGATACGCAGTATTTT. Protein sequence: CASSADPLGRGGRTDTQYF.

The CDR3 is CASSFGQLNPYNSPLHF. The CDR3 DNA is TGTGCCAGCAGTTTTGGGCAGCTAAACCCCTATAATTCACCCCTCCACTTT. The genes are TRBV27 and TRBJ1-6; unclear D gene. CDR3 length equals 17 residues. The germline CDR1 and CDR2 sequences are MNHEY and SMNVEV (reference sequence). Trimming cost V 3 bases and J 2 bases, with 14 bases left between them.

The gene calls are TRBV4-1 and TRBJ2-1; weak D call: TRBD2 (6 bases). The V end was cut by 0 bases, the J end by 8 bases, with 14 bases between. The CDR3 is 15 amino acids. CDR1 MGHRA and CDR2 YSYEKL come from the germline V gene. The CDR3: CASSQDRGRVDEQFF. The DNA for the CDR3 is TGCGCCAGCAGCCAAGATCGGGGGAGAGTCGATGAGCAGTTCTTC.

The gene calls are TRBV21-1 and TRBJ2-1; the table's D call, TRBD2, has no DNA check behind it. TRBV21-1 is noted as a pseudogene. The CDR3 runs to 21 residues. The CDR3 nucleotides are TGTGCCAGCAGCAAAAGCTTTATAACTAGCGGGGGGGCTTGTGGAGGAGGTGAGCAGTTCTTC. Translation gives CASSKSFITSGGACGGGEQFF.

V and J are TRBV19 and TRBJ2-7, with a possible D match to TRBD1 (6 bases). From germline, CDR1 is LNHDA and CDR2 SQIVND (reference sequence). Trimming took off 3 bases at V and 2 bases at J, with 11 bases between the two ends. The CDR3 has 14 amino acids. CDR3 coding DNA: TGTGCCAGTAGTATGGGGGCCAAGGCCTACGAGCAGTACTTC. It is translated as CASSMGAKAYEQYF.

The chain employs TRBV3-1 (or the pseudogene TRBV3-2) and TRBJ2-2; 9 bases line up with TRBD2. The germline V gene encodes CDR1 LGHDT and CDR2 YNNKEL (reference sequence). The CDR3 runs to 14 residues. Germline trimming cut 11 bases from V and 4 bases from J; bases unmatched to any gene: 8. In DNA form, the CDR3 reads TGTGCCCCGCGGCGGGGGGGAGGCACCGGGGAGCTGTTTTTT. Translating it yields CAPRRGGGTGELFF.

The J gene is TRBJ2-6, the V gene TRBV18; no reliable D call. The CDR3 length is 16 residues. The germline V gene has CDR1 KGHSH and CDR2 LQKENI. The V end was cut by 0 bases, the J end by 0 bases, with 6 bases between. The CDR3 DNA follows: TGTGCCAGCTCACCACCCCCCTACTCTGGGGCCAACGTCCTGACTTTC. As protein: CASSPPPYSGANVLTF.

This chain uses TRBV7-8 with TRBJ2-2, with 8 bases matching TRBD2. Germline V gene data show CDR1 as SGHVS and CDR2 as FQNEAQ. After removal of 2 bases from V and 5 bases from J, the junction contained 13 bases not matched to a gene. This CDR3 contains 18 residues. The CDR3 here is CASSLRARAGATTGELFF. The CDR3 nucleotides are TGTGCCAGCAGCTTAAGGGCTCGAGCGGGGGCGACGACCGGGGAGCTGTTTTTT.

The rearrangement joins TRBV28 to TRBJ1-4; 8 bases fit TRBD1. Germline loops: CDR1 MDHEN, CDR2 SYDVKM. The CDR3 sequence is 14 residues long. Trimming at V came to 3 bases and at J to 8 bases, leaving 5 bases not matched to a gene. The CDR3 protein is CASSLQGAWEKLFF. As DNA, the CDR3 is TGTGCCAGCAGTTTGCAGGGGGCGTGGGAAAAACTGTTTTTT.

V is TRBV9 and J is TRBJ2-1; 14 bases align to TRBD2. Germline CDR1 is SGDLS and CDR2 is YYNGEE. V dropped 0 bases and J dropped 9; count of bases not matched to a gene: 8. The CDR3 covers 17 residues. DNA of the CDR3: TGTGCCAGCAGCGTAGCCGGAGGACTAGCGGGGGGAGGTGAGCAGTTCTTC. Its protein product is CASSVAGGLAGGGEQFF.

This chain links TRBV10-3 with TRBJ1-5; TRBD1 agrees at 8 bases. The CDR3 length is 16 residues. CDR1 is ENHRY and CDR2 is SYGVKD in the germline V gene. With V trimmed by 4 bases and J by 4 bases, 9 bases remained unmatched. The CDR3 DNA sequence: TGTGCCATCAGTGCCGGACAGGGCACGAGGAATCAGCCCCAGCATTTT. It yields the protein CAISAGQGTRNQPQHF.

V gene TRBV10-1 combines with J gene TRBJ2-5; the D is unclear. Germline CDR1 WNHNN, CDR2 SYGVQD (reference sequence). The CDR3 runs to 10 residues. V was clipped by 3 bases and J by 9 bases, with 5 bases between them. CDR3 in amino acids: CASSDPAQYF. CDR3 sequence (DNA): TGCGCCAGCAGTGACCCAGCCCAGTACTTC.

This clone is labeled as medium-sized. V gene TRBV5-4 combines with J gene TRBJ1-5; no reliable D call. The CDR3 totals 14 residues. The V gene's germline CDR1 is SGHNT and CDR2 YYREEE (reference sequence). The V and J ends lost 3 bases and 11 bases respectively, with 18 bases between them. The CDR3, as DNA: TGTGCCAGCAGCTCGGACTCGGATAGGTTGGCCCAGCATTTT. Protein: CASSSDSDRLAQHF.

This chain connects TRBV27 to TRBJ1-2, with D maybe TRBD1 (5 bases). This CDR3 region has 13 residues. V gave up 8 bases and J gave up 8 bases, with 18 bases separating them. The germline V gene has CDR1 MNHEY and CDR2 SMNVEV (reference sequence). DNA of the CDR3: TGTGCCAGCCGACAATTGGGGGAGGGAGGCTACACCTTC. Translating gives CASRQLGEGGYTF.

This chain links TRBV27 with TRBJ2-3, with D maybe TRBD2 (6 bases). This CDR3 comprises 14 residues. The V end was cut by 8 bases, the J end by 0 bases, with 12 bases between. CDR1 is MNHEY, CDR2 SMNVEV, per germline (reference sequence). Here the CDR3 reads CASLRDSSTDTQYF. The CDR3, as DNA: TGTGCCAGCCTCCGGGACTCTAGCACAGATACGCAGTATTTT.